The source of this T cell receptor beta chain is a study of blood T cell repertoires in COVID-19. Whole-study context: Samples of COVID-19 (acute and convalescent) were obtained from the United States, Italy and Spain. T cells, B-cell-depleted T cells, or PBMCs supplied cDNA or gDNA.

The CDR3 totals 16 residues. V trimming: 3 bases; J trimming: 5 bases; junction bases outside the gene matches: 12. Germline assignment: CDR1 SGHKS and CDR2 YYEKEE (reference sequence). This clone was seen more than once but under ten times. Data came from immunoSEQ multiplex PCR; TCRdb stores just in-frame clones and leaves some out. The sample yields about 190,000 clones, approximately 79% seen once. This receptor was obtained from a man aged 45-65 years who had recovered from COVID-19. The chain combines TRBV5-5 with TRBJ1-1; TRBD1 aligns across 8 bases. The sequenced sample was peripheral blood. This chain's CDR3 is CASSSNRDRKGTEAFF. The CDR3 coding sequence is TGTGCCAGCAGCTCTAACCGGGACAGGAAAGGAACTGAAGCTTTCTTT.